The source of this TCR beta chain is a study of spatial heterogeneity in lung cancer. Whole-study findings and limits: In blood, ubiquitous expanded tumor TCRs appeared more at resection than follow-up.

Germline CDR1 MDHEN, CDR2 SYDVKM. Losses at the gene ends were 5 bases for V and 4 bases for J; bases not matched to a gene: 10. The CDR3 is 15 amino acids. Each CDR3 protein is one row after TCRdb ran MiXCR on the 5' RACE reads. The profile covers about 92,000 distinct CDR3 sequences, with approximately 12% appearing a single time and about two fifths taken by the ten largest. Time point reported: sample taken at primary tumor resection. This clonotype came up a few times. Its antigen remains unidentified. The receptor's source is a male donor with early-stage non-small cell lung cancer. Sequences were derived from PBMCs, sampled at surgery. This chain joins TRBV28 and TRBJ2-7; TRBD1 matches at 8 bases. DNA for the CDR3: TGTGCCAGCAGTCCTGGGACAGGATCCCCTTACGAGCAGTACTTC. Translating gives CASSPGTGSPYEQYF.